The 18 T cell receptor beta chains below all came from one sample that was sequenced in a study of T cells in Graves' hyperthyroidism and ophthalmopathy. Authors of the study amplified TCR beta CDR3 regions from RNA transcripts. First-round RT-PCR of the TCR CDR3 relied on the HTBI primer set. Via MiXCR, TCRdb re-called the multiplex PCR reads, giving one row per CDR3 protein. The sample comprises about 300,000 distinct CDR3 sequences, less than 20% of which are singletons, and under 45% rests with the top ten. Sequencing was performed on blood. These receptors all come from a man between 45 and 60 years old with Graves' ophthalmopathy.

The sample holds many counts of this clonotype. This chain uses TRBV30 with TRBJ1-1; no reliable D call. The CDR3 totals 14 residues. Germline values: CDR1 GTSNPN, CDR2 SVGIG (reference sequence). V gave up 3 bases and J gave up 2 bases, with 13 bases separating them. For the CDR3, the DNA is TGTGCCTGGAGGAGAGCTGGAATTAACACTGAAGCTTTCTTT. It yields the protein CAWRRAGINTEAFF.

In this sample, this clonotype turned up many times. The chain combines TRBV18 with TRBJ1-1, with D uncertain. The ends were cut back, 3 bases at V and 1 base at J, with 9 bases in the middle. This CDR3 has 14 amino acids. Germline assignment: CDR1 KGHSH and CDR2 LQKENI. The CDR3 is CASSPGPTNTEAFF. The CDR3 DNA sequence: TGTGCCAGCTCACCCGGGCCCACGAACACTGAAGCTTTCTTT.

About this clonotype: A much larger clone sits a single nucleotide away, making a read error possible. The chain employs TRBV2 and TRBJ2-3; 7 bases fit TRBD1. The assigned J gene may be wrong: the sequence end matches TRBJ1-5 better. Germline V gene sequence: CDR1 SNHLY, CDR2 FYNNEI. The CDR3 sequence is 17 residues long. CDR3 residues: CASSFPREGAPTDTQHF. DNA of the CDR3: TGTGCCAGCAGTTTCCCCAGGGAGGGGGCGCCTACAGATACGCAGCATTTT.

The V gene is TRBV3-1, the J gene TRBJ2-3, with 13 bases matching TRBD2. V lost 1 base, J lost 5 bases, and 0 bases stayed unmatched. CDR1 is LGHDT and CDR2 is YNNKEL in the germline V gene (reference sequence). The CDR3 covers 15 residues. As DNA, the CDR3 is TGTGCCAGCAGCCAAGGACTAGCGGGAGGAGATACGCAGTATTTT. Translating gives CASSQGLAGGDTQYF.

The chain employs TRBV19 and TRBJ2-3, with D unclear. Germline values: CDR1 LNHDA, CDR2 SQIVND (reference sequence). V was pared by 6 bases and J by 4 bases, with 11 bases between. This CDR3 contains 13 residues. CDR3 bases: TGTGCCAGTAGCCGGTCTAATGCAGATACGCAGTATTTT. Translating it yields CASSRSNADTQYF.

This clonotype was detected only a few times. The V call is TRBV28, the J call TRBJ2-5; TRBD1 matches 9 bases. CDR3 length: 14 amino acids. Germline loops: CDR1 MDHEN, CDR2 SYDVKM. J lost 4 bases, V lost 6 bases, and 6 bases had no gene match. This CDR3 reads CASRTGGAGETQYF. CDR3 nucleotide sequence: TGTGCCAGCAGAACAGGGGGCGCGGGAGAGACCCAGTACTTC.

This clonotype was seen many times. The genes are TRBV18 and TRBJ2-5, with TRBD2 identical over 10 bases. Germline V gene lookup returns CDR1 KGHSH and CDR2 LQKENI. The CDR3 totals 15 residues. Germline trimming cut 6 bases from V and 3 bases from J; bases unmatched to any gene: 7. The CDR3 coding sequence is TGTGCCAGCTCTCGAGCTCTAGCGGGAGAAGAGACCCAGTACTTC. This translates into CASSRALAGEETQYF. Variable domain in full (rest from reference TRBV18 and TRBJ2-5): NAGVMQNPRHLVRRRGQEARLRCSPMKGHSHVYWYRQLPEEGLKFMVYLQKENIIDESGMPKERFSAEFPKEGPSILRIQQVVRGDSAAYFCASSRALAGEETQYFGPGTRLLVL.

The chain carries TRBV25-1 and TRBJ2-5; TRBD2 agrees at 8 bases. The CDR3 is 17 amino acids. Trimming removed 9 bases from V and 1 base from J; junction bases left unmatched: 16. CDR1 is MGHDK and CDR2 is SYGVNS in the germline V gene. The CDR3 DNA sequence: TGTGCCAGTACGCAGGGGCGGATAGCGGGGACCCAAGAGACCCAGTACTTC. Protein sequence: CASTQGRIAGTQETQYF.

CDR3 bases: TGTGCCATTCGTGAAGGGGGCAGCAAGCCCCAGCATTTT. Translating it yields CAIREGGSKPQHF. The chain is built from TRBV2 and TRBJ1-5; 7 bases agree with TRBD1. Per the germline V gene, CDR1 is SNHLY and CDR2 is FYNNEI. This CDR3 comprises 13 residues. With V trimmed by 10 bases and J by 8 bases, 11 bases remained unmatched.

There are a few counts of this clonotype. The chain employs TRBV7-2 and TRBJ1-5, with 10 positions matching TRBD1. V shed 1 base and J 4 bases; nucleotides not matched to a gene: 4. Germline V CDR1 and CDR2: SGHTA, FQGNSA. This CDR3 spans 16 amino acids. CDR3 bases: TGTGCCAGCAGCTTAGTATCGGGACAGGGGAATCAGCCCCAGCATTTT. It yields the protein CASSLVSGQGNQPQHF.

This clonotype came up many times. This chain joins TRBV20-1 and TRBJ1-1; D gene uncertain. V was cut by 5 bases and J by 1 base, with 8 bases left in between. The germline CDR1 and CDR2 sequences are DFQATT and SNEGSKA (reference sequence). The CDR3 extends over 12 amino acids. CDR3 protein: CSAFRTNTEAFF. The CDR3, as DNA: TGCAGTGCTTTCCGGACGAACACTGAAGCTTTCTTT.

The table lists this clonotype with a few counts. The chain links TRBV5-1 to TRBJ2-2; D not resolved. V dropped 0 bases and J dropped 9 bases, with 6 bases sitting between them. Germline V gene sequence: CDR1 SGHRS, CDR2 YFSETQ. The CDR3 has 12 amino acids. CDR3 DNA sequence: TGCGCCAGCAGCTTGGTCTCCAGGGAGCTGTTTTTT. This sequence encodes CASSLVSRELFF.

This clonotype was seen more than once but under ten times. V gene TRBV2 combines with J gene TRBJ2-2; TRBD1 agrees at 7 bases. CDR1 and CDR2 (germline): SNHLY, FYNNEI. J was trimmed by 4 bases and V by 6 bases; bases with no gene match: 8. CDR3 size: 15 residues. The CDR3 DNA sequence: TGTGCCAGCAGACCGGACAGGTTGGGCACCGGGGAGCTGTTTTTT. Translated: CASRPDRLGTGELFF.

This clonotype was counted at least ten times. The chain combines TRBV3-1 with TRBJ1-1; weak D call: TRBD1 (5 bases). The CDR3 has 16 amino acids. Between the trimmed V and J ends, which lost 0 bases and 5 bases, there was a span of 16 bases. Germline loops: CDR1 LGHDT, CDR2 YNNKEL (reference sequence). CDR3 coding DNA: TGTGCCAGCAGCCAAGAAAACCCCCGCGGGGGAACTGAAGCTTTCTTT. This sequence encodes CASSQENPRGGTEAFF.

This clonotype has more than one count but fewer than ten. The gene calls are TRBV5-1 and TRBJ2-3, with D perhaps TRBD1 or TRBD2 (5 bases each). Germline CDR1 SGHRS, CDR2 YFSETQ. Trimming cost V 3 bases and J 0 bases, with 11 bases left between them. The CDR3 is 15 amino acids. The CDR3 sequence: CASSSGAHSTDTQYF. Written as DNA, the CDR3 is TGCGCCAGCAGCTCCGGGGCACATAGCACAGATACGCAGTATTTT.

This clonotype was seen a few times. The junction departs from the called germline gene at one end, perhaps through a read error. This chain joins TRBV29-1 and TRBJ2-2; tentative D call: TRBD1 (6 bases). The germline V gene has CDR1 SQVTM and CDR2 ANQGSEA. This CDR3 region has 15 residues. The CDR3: CSVEGVGAYTGELFF. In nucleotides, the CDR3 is TGCAGCGTCGAAGGAGTGGGGGCGTACACCGGGGAGCTGTTTTTT.

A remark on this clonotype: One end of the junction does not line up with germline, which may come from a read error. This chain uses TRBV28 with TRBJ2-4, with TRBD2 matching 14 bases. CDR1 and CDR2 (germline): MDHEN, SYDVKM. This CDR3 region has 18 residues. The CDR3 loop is CASSSVGLAGVAKNTQYF. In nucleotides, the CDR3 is TGTGCCAGCAGTTCCGTGGGACTAGCGGGAGTGGCCAAAAACACTCAGTACTTC.

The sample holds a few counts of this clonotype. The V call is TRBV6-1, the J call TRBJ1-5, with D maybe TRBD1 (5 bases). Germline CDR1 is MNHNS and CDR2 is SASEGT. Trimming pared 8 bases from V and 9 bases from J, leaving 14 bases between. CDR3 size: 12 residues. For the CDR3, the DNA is TGTGCCAGCGGAGACAGACCTACGCCCCAGCATTTT. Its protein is CASGDRPTPQHF.